This passage covers 26 T cell receptor beta chains from one sample sequenced in a study of shared clonotypes between healthy human individuals. CD45RO negativity and positive selection for CCR7 defined naive CD8 cells, a population that excluded terminally differentiated effector memory CD45RA+ cells. Using immunoSEQ multiplex PCR, the repertoire was profiled, and TCRdb retains in-frame clones only, with some absent. The sample records around 2,000,000 clones, over 85% being singletons. Sequenced sample: naive CD8+ T cells sorted from blood. The receptors derive from a man aged 18 to 35 in good health.

J is TRBJ2-1 and V is TRBV7-2; D gene unclear. CDR1 SGHTA and CDR2 FQGNSA come from the germline V gene. The ends were cut back, 6 bases at V and 0 bases at J, with 12 bases in the middle. The CDR3 contains 15 residues. As DNA, the CDR3 is TGTGCCAGCAGGCCTGACGGTAGCTCCTACAATGAGCAGTTCTTC. This codes for CASRPDGSSYNEQFF. The variable domain in full, completed from reference TRBV7-2 and TRBJ2-1, reads GAGVSQSPSNKVTEKGKDVELRCDPISGHTALYWYRQSLGQGLEFLIYFQGNSAPDKSGLPSDRFSAERTGGSVSTLTIQRTQQEDSAVYLCASRPDGSSYNEQFFGPGTRLTVL.

This clone was observed a handful of times. The chain is built from TRBV9 and TRBJ1-2; no firm D call. The CDR3 contains 15 residues. CDR1 is SGDLS, CDR2 YYNGEE, per germline. Between the trimmed V and J ends, which lost 0 bases and 1 base, there was a span of 10 bases. CDR3 DNA sequence: TGTGCCAGCAGCGTAGGGTTGGGGATTAACTATGGCTACACCTTC. As protein: CASSVGLGINYGYTF.

The chain combines TRBV5-6 with TRBJ2-3; 14 bases match TRBD2. Germline CDR1 SGHDT, CDR2 YYEEEE. Unmatched junction bases numbered 8, after V lost 4 bases and J lost 4 bases. The length of the CDR3 is 17 residues. CDR3 in amino acids: CASSRPGTSGSSDTQYF. The DNA for the CDR3 is TGTGCCAGCAGCCGTCCCGGGACTAGCGGGAGCTCAGATACGCAGTATTTT.

This clone was recorded once. The chain is built from TRBV28 and TRBJ2-7; TRBD1 or TRBD2 may be the D gene (5 bases each). From germline, CDR1 is MDHEN and CDR2 SYDVKM. The CDR3 runs to 15 residues. V was pared by 6 bases and J by 4 bases, with 19 bases between. The CDR3 reads CASSATRDGGYEQYF. The CDR3 DNA sequence: TGTGCCAGCAGCGCCACCCGGGACGGCGGGTACGAGCAGTACTTC.

As regards this clone: At one end, the junction sequence differs from germline, possibly due to a read error. The V and J genes are TRBV19 and TRBJ2-3; 9 bases match TRBD1. The CDR3 length is 11 residues. Germline V lookup: CDR1 LNHDA, CDR2 SQIVND (reference sequence). The CDR3 protein is CASSNRDREPF. The CDR3 DNA reads as TGTGCCAGTAGTAACCGGGACAGGGAGCCTTTT.

The V and J genes are TRBV6-5 and TRBJ2-7; 8 bases map to TRBD1. With V trimmed by 2 bases and J by 4 bases, 10 bases remained unmatched. The CDR3 spans 16 residues. Germline V gene data show CDR1 as MNHEY and CDR2 as SVGAGI. For the CDR3, the DNA is TGTGCCAGCAGTTACGCCCCCGGGACAGGTTTTTACGAGCAGTACTTC. Amino acid sequence: CASSYAPGTGFYEQYF.

This sequence joins TRBV4-1 and TRBJ2-7; 9 nucleotides match TRBD2. The ends lost 4 bases at V and 0 bases at J; junction bases unmatched: 4. Germline CDR1 reads MGHRA; CDR2 reads YSYEKL. This CDR3 region has 15 residues. For the CDR3, the DNA is TGCGCCAGCAGCCTGCAGCGGGAGGTCTCCTACGAGCAGTACTTC. Translated: CASSLQREVSYEQYF.

This clone was counted a single time. This chain uses TRBV11-2 with TRBJ2-7; no clear D. The CDR3 loop spans 15 amino acids. V lost 0 bases and J lost 7, with 16 bases in between. Germline CDR1 SGHAT, CDR2 FQNNGV. The CDR3: CASSLDPRSADEQYF. The CDR3 coding sequence is TGTGCCAGCAGCTTAGACCCTAGGTCCGCAGATGAGCAGTACTTC.

Here the CDR3 reads CATSRGLRGQEINMNTEAFF. CDR3 nucleotide sequence: TGTGCCACCAGCAGAGGGTTGCGGGGACAGGAGATTAACATGAACACTGAAGCTTTCTTT. The V and J genes are TRBV15 and TRBJ1-1, with 8 bases lining up with TRBD1. This CDR3 has 20 residues. CDR1 is LNHNV and CDR2 is YYDKDF in the germline V gene (reference sequence). J gave up 0 bases and V 1 base, and 16 bases lay outside the gene matches.

Details on this clone: Within the sample, other DNA sequences also encode this same CDR3. The rearrangement uses TRBV27 and TRBJ2-4; D tentatively reads TRBD1 or TRBD2 (5 bases each). The CDR3 length is 14 residues. Looked up from germline, CDR1 is MNHEY and CDR2 is SMNVEV (reference sequence). Trimming shortened V by 5 bases and J by 4 bases, and 12 bases separated the two germline ends. CDR3: CASSLRDGKNIQYF. CDR3 nucleotide sequence: TGTGCCAGCAGTCTTCGGGACGGTAAAAACATTCAGTACTTC.

Details on this clone: The same CDR3 arises from other DNA sequences in this sample as well. V gene TRBV27 combines with J gene TRBJ1-2, with TRBD1 as a possible D gene (6 bases). The V end lost 3 bases, the J end lost 4 bases, and 12 bases lay between the germline ends. Germline V gives CDR1 MNHEY, CDR2 SMNVEV (reference sequence). The CDR3 contains 14 residues. The CDR3 reads CASSFTGASYGYTF. CDR3 DNA sequence: TGTGCCAGCAGTTTTACGGGGGCGAGCTATGGCTACACCTTC.

V and J are TRBV29-1 and TRBJ2-5; the D is unclear. The CDR3 has 15 residues. V was clipped by 1 base and J by 5 bases, with 17 bases between them. The germline CDR1 and CDR2 sequences are SQVTM and ANQGSEA. The CDR3 reads CSVEGVGPLLETQYF. CDR3 nucleotide sequence: TGCAGCGTTGAAGGGGTCGGTCCACTGCTGGAGACCCAGTACTTC.

A note on this clone: The identical CDR3 is also encoded by other nucleotide sequences in the sample. The chain uses TRBV13 and TRBJ2-7; TRBD1 matches 7 bases. The ends lost 3 bases at V and 1 base at J; junction bases unmatched: 3. The germline gives CDR1 PRHDT, CDR2 FYEKMQ (reference sequence). The CDR3 has 14 amino acids. The CDR3 spells CASSLWDSSYEQYF. CDR3 in DNA: TGTGCCAGCAGCTTGTGGGACAGTTCCTACGAGCAGTACTTC.

The V call is TRBV30, the J call TRBJ2-1; 7 nucleotides line up with TRBD2. CDR1 and CDR2 from the germline V gene are GTSNPN and SVGIG (reference sequence). The CDR3 runs to 16 residues. V shed 0 bases and J 3 bases; nucleotides not matched to a gene: 8. CDR3 loop: CAWSVQRGKFYNEQFF. CDR3 sequence (DNA): TGTGCCTGGAGTGTACAGCGGGGTAAGTTCTACAATGAGCAGTTCTTC.

The chain is built from TRBV5-1 and TRBJ2-7, with 10 bases identical to TRBD1. This CDR3 comprises 15 residues. The germline gives CDR1 SGHRS, CDR2 YFSETQ. J gave up 4 bases and V 3 bases, and 7 bases lay outside the gene matches. CDR3 amino acids: CASSSGTGAGYEQYF. In nucleotides, the CDR3 is TGCGCCAGCAGCTCCGGGACAGGGGCGGGGTACGAGCAGTACTTC.

The chain couples TRBV7-8 to TRBJ1-1; TRBD1 aligns across 9 bases. Germline CDR1 is SGHVS and CDR2 is FQNEAQ. CDR3 size: 16 residues. V lost 1 base and J lost 6; bases outside the gene matches: 9. The CDR3 is CASSLEVLDRGSEAFF. DNA of the CDR3: TGTGCCAGCAGCTTAGAGGTATTGGACAGGGGTTCTGAAGCTTTCTTT.

V and J are TRBV5-1 and TRBJ2-1; TRBD2 matches 13 bases. CDR3 length: 17 residues. Germline assignment: CDR1 SGHRS and CDR2 YFSETQ. The trim removed 1 base at V and 0 bases at J, leaving 1 base unmatched. CDR3 nucleotides: TGCGCCAGCAGCTTGTGGACTAGCGGGAGCTCCTACAATGAGCAGTTCTTC. Translation: CASSLWTSGSSYNEQFF.

The genes are TRBV2 and TRBJ2-3; a weak D match, TRBD1 (6 bases). Germline CDR1 is SNHLY and CDR2 is FYNNEI. The CDR3 extends over 14 amino acids. The V end lost 10 bases, the J end lost 1 base, and 15 bases lay between the germline ends. CDR3 amino acids: CAIVEQGGTDTQYF. Here the CDR3 DNA reads TGTGCCATCGTAGAACAGGGTGGCACAGATACGCAGTATTTT.

Concerning this clone: Other nucleotide sequences from this sample produce the same CDR3. The chain combines TRBV5-4 with TRBJ2-7; D may be TRBD1 (5 bases). Per germline, CDR1 SGHNT and CDR2 YYREEE (reference sequence). CDR3 length equals 12 residues. V was pared by 2 bases and J by 4 bases, with 7 bases between. CDR3 protein: CASSFRGYEQYF. DNA for the CDR3: TGTGCCAGCAGCTTTAGGGGTTACGAGCAGTACTTC. Looking up the rest from reference TRBV5-4 and TRBJ2-7 gives the full variable domain: ETGVTQSPTHLIKTRGQQVTLRCSSQSGHNTVSWYQQALGQGPQFIFQYYREEENGRGNFPPRFSGLQFPNYSSELNVNALELDDSALYLCASSFRGYEQYFGPGTRLTVT.

The CDR3 DNA reads as TGCGCCAGCAGCTTCCATTGGGAGGGGGGGCCCCTCAATGAGCAGTTCTTC. Translating it yields CASSFHWEGGPLNEQFF. The V call is TRBV5-1, the J call TRBJ2-1; possibly TRBD2 for D (7 bases). This CDR3 has 17 amino acids. V was pared by 2 bases and J by 6 bases, with 21 bases between. Germline V gene data show CDR1 as SGHRS and CDR2 as YFSETQ.

This sequence joins TRBV4-1 and TRBJ2-7; weak D call: TRBD1 (6 bases). V was cut by 4 bases and J by 5 bases, with 12 bases left in between. This CDR3 is 13 amino acids long. The V gene's germline CDR1 is MGHRA and CDR2 YSYEKL. The CDR3, as DNA: TGCGCCAGCAGCCCCCCCCAGGGGAACGAGCAGTACTTC. Translated, it gives CASSPPQGNEQYF.

Of note for this clone: This same CDR3 is encoded by further DNA sequences in the sample. The chain links TRBV11-1 to TRBJ2-5; maybe TRBD2 (6 bases). The ends were cut back, 1 base at V and 2 bases at J, with 8 bases in the middle. The CDR3 is 14 residues long. Germline-derived CDR1 and CDR2 are SGHAT and FQDESV (reference sequence). The CDR3 loop reads CASSLVGGQETQYF. CDR3 DNA: TGTGCCAGCAGCTTAGTAGGAGGGCAAGAGACCCAGTACTTC.

The CDR3 coding sequence is TGTGCCAGTAGTATAGAGACAGTGGATAAAGGTAACACTGAAGCTTTCTTT. It is translated as CASSIETVDKGNTEAFF. The chain is built from TRBV19 and TRBJ1-1; D is perhaps TRBD1 (5 bases). CDR3 length equals 17 residues. Trimming pared 0 bases from V and 2 bases from J, leaving 16 bases between. Per the germline V gene, CDR1 is LNHDA and CDR2 is SQIVND (reference sequence).

V gene TRBV9 combines with J gene TRBJ1-1, with unresolved D. CDR1 and CDR2 from the germline V gene are SGDLS and YYNGEE. Trimming stripped 0 bases from V and 6 bases from J, with 15 bases between. The CDR3 spans 15 residues. The CDR3 protein is CASSVEKGSRAEAFF. The CDR3, as DNA: TGTGCCAGCAGCGTAGAAAAGGGATCGAGGGCTGAAGCTTTCTTT.

V usage is TRBV5-1 and J usage is TRBJ2-5; D is unclear. This CDR3 is 15 amino acids long. Per the germline V gene, CDR1 is SGHRS and CDR2 is YFSETQ. Trimming took 4 bases from V and 0 from J, leaving 13 bases between them. The CDR3 loop is CASSPGDTHQETQYF. CDR3 sequence (DNA): TGCGCCAGCAGCCCAGGCGACACACACCAAGAGACCCAGTACTTC.

With respect to this clone: The same CDR3 also results from other DNA sequences found in this sample. V gene TRBV2 combines with J gene TRBJ2-7; D might be TRBD2 (5 bases). Germline-derived CDR1 and CDR2 are SNHLY and FYNNEI. V lost 4 bases, J lost 0 bases, and 7 bases lay in between. The CDR3 length is 13 residues. Here the CDR3 reads CASSAGSSYEQYF. CDR3 sequence (DNA): TGTGCCAGCAGTGCGGGGAGCTCCTACGAGCAGTACTTC.